This T cell receptor beta chain was obtained from a study of CD8+ T cells in alopecia areata. At the level of the study: Twice daily, treated patients received 5 to 10 mg of oral tofacitinib. Scoring treated patients' severity relied on the percentage of scalp area affected. The study's findings and limits: During tofacitinib treatment, many expanded lesional clones remained in scalp and blood. Mice showed clearer TCR sharing than patients did, a gap that was possibly HLA-related.

As the sequencing template, cDNA was produced by extracting RNA and reverse transcribing it. Profiling relied on immunoSEQ multiplex PCR, and the TCRdb table lists in-frame clones only, not all of them. The sample lists some 190,000 clones; about 47% were seen once. This clone has only a few counts. Its antigen is still unknown. The treatment is: oral pan-JAK inhibitor, 5-10 mg twice daily. The V gene's germline CDR1 is SEHNR and CDR2 FQNEAQ (reference sequence). V gave up 0 bases and J gave up 5 bases, with 3 bases separating them. The CDR3 consists of 12 residues. This specimen was CD8+ T cells sorted from blood, taken around week 54, from a patient treated with tofacitinib. The receptor comes from a human donor with alopecia areata. V is TRBV7-9 and J is TRBJ2-3; D not resolved. The CDR3 coding sequence is TGTGCCAGCAGCTTAGCGAAAGATACGCAGTATTTT. Amino acid sequence: CASSLAKDTQYF.